This T cell receptor beta chain was identified in a study of blood T cell repertoires in COVID-19. For the study at large: Acute and convalescent COVID-19 samples came from the United States, Italy and Spain. PBMCs, B-cell-depleted T cells, or T cells provided the cDNA or gDNA that made up the material.

This CDR3 contains 14 residues. Trimming took 4 bases from V and 5 from J, leaving 12 bases between them. Germline V gives CDR1 SGHRS, CDR2 YFSETQ. Authors' processing steps: Researchers report that nucleated cell counts were estimated from reference gene primer amplification. Measured with immunoSEQ multiplex PCR; TCRdb has only the in-frame clones, and not every one. The V and J calls and clone size come from that table; D and trimming were worked out from the DNA. Of under 300,000 clones listed, approximately 83% are singletons. The sequenced material came from peripheral blood. The chain uses TRBV5-1 and TRBJ1-4; possible D gene TRBD1, 6 bases. The receptor's source is a woman aged 45-60 years who had recovered from COVID-19. The CDR3 region is CASSTDSGNEKLFF. The CDR3 DNA reads as TGCGCCAGCAGCACGGACAGTGGGAATGAAAAACTGTTTTTT.